The text below deals with one TCR beta chain. The record originates from a study of blood T cell repertoires in COVID-19. The V and J ends lost 4 bases and 6 bases respectively, with 18 bases between them. The CDR3 has 15 residues. Germline loops: CDR1 SGHAT, CDR2 FQNNGV. Measured with immunoSEQ multiplex PCR; TCRdb has only the in-frame clones, and not every one. The sample contains 350,000 to 450,000 clones, approximately 90% of which appear only once. Researchers sorted participants into cohorts using their self-reported clinical history. Exposed study participants had met a COVID-19 case within 2 weeks before entry.

This sequence joins TRBV11-2 and TRBJ1-1, with D hard to call. This TCR was recovered from a woman in her forties who had been exposed to COVID-19. Sequencing was done on a sample of PBMCs or T cells enriched from blood (not recorded which). The CDR3 region has the DNA TGTGCCAGCAGCTCGGACCCCGCGAGGGTACCTGAAGCTTTCTTT. Its protein is CASSSDPARVPEAFF.